The rows below give T cell receptor beta chains drawn from one sample of a study of T cells in Graves' hyperthyroidism and ophthalmopathy. From the multiplex PCR reads, TCRdb called clonotypes with MiXCR, one entry per CDR3 protein. The sample yields 500,000 to 600,000 distinct CDR3 sequences, around 17% seen once. Sequencing input: blood. These receptor sequences come from a woman younger than 35 with Graves' hyperthyroidism. Each CDR3 is given without its conserved first and last residue. Fields, in order: J gene, V gene, CDR3 protein.

TRBJ1-2,TRBV4-3,ASSQDQGLYGYT
TRBJ1-1,TRBV19,ASSKGRRPVNTEAF
TRBJ2-7,TRBV2,ASISRPRRNYEQY
TRBJ2-7,TRBV20-1,SPKEGEQY
TRBJ2-2,TRBV7-9,ASGTGTQNTGELF
TRBJ2-2,TRBV20-1,SATERTSNTGELF
TRBJ2-7,TRBV12-3/TRBV12-4,ASSFLLAGSEQY
TRBJ1-3,TRBV15,ATSRAATGLSGNTIY
TRBJ1-1,TRBV7-9,ASRRGTGGTEAF
TRBJ2-1,TRBV20-1,SADGLAGGLEQF
TRBJ2-5,TRBV7-2,ASPSPGQGQETQY
TRBJ1-2,TRBV4-3,ASSQGTGSGSYT
TRBJ2-5,TRBV3-1,ASRGAGETQY
TRBJ2-3,TRBV5-4,ASSWGLAGGTDTQY
TRBJ2-7,TRBV19,ASSSPGGPSYEQY
TRBJ2-5,TRBV20-1,SASQTQETQY
TRBJ2-3,TRBV19,ASRREAGSTDTQY
TRBJ1-2,TRBV3-1,ASSPKTGGYYGYT
TRBJ2-2,TRBV29-1,SARRGANTGELF
TRBJ1-1,TRBV5-1,ASSLDRAKAF
TRBJ1-6,TRBV20-1,SARGETGDNSPLH
TRBJ1-1,TRBV6-5,ASSYSNFNTEAF
TRBJ2-2,TRBV24-1,ATSPGLTAGELF
TRBJ1-2,TRBV7-8,ASSLEDKGLGGYT
TRBJ1-6,TRBV12-3/TRBV12-4,ASSFRTPRDSPLH
TRBJ1-1,TRBV19,ASKGGKNTEAF
TRBJ2-3,TRBV30,AWSVWPRTDTQY
TRBJ2-7,TRBV12-3/TRBV12-4,ASSPGLVSDEQY
TRBJ2-2,TRBV6-1,ASRTLAGGGELF
TRBJ1-1,TRBV25-1,ASSEYRVANTEAF
TRBJ2-7,TRBV6-1,ASSVSGTTRYEQY
TRBJ2-7,TRBV6-1,ASSIQGYEQY
TRBJ2-2,TRBV3-1,ASSQGDSANTGELF
TRBJ2-1,TRBV6-2/TRBV6-3,ASSYAGGLDEQF
TRBJ2-1,TRBV3-1,ASSPKGPLNEQF
TRBJ2-7,TRBV20-1,SASVGTGGNNDEQY
TRBJ1-6,TRBV6-6,ASSYSTGQGSSYNSPLH
TRBJ2-3,TRBV10-2,ASSEAGEGTDTQY
TRBJ2-7,TRBV20-1,SARQTGAIYEQY
TRBJ2-5,TRBV7-9,ASSIRDSLGGETQY
TRBJ1-6,TRBV27,ASSFEPRVSNSPLH
TRBJ2-4,TRBV2,ASSTRAKNIQY
TRBJ1-2,TRBV7-2,ASSSPGPGRTNYGYT
TRBJ2-7,TRBV5-1,ASSLVATAGNTYEQY
TRBJ1-1,TRBV4-2,ASSQEKGTGEAF
TRBJ2-5,TRBV6-5,ASSYASAETQY
TRBJ1-2,TRBV7-2,ASSLDAQGANYGYT
TRBJ2-7,TRBV2,ASILTVYEQY